A single T cell receptor beta chain is shown here with its context. The antigen remains undetermined. The sample comes from a study of CD8 T cell repertoires and HIV-1 epitope variants. On the study more broadly: Separate wells received one of Twenty-five Gag or Nef variant peptides.

Survey-depth immunoSEQ sequencing covered TCR beta CDR3 regions. The data were produced by immunoSEQ multiplex PCR, yet TCRdb's version contains in-frame clones alone and is incomplete. This table has thousands of clones, about 72% appearing once. The sequencing sample was made of cultured CD8+ T cells derived from PBMCs. This receptor was obtained from a male donor with HIV.

The CDR3 loop is CASSYNEQFF. Written as DNA, the CDR3 is TGTGCCAGCAGCTACAATGAGCAGTTCTTC. The rearrangement uses TRBV7-9 and TRBJ2-1, with D hard to call. Trimming left V 4 bases short and J 5 bases short, with 0 bases between. Germline CDR1 is SEHNR and CDR2 is FQNEAQ (reference sequence). The CDR3 sequence is 10 residues long. Drawing the rest from reference TRBV7-9 and TRBJ2-1, the complete variable domain is DTGVSQNPRHKITKRGQNVTFRCDPISEHNRLYWYRQTLGQGPEFLTYFQNEAQLEKSRLLSDRFSAERPKGSFSTLEIQRTEQGDSAMYLCASSYNEQFFGPGTRLTVL.